The rows below give T cell receptor beta chains drawn from one sample of a study of blood T cell repertoires in COVID-19. The table came from immunoSEQ multiplex PCR; TCRdb's copy has only in-frame clones and leaves some out. The sample has about 98,000 clones, 82% seen once. Material for sequencing was peripheral blood. All receptors derive from a man of 80 years or more with acute or convalescent COVID-19. Both conserved end residues are part of each CDR3. Some rows have no size entry. The others give once, few or many, or a class for an expanded clone.

clone_size v_call cdr3_aa
- TRBV5-3 CARSLAGPLNTEAFF
- TRBV9 CASSGPTGLEAFF
- TRBV7-2 CASSFTYEQYF
- TRBV18 CASSDRTGYTEAFF
- TRBV6-5 CATHGSEETQYF
once TRBV10-1 CASSGGQGKDTQYF
- TRBV7-2 CASSFGGGRQENIQYF
- TRBV14 CASSQDFMSEAFF
- TRBV30 CAWSALSGNTIYF
once TRBV10-3 CAIRGTGGGYTF